The present TCR beta chain was sequenced within a study of CD8 T cells in Susac syndrome. Germline CDR1 is MGHDK and CDR2 is SYGVNS. The V and J ends lost 1 base and 4 bases respectively, with 13 bases between them. The CDR3 covers 16 residues. Reverse transcription of roughly 0.45 to 1 ug RNA was performed with random hexamers. Multiplex PCR with immunoSEQ amplified the TCR beta CDR3 across 54 Vbeta and 13 Jbeta. TCRdb re-called the immunoSEQ multiplex PCR reads through MiXCR, storing one row per CDR3 protein. The sample holds around 140,000 distinct CDR3 sequences, around 75% seen once. From blood CD8+ and CD4+ T cells, TCR beta sequences were generated. Study-level points and caveats: The authors acknowledged that the study's TCR sequencing and HLA analysis involved relatively few individuals.

A note on this clonotype: Its antigen remains unknown.

Sequenced input: CD8+ T cells from PBMCs. The source of this sequence is a human donor with multiple sclerosis. The J gene is TRBJ2-2, the V gene TRBV25-1; weak D call: TRBD2 (6 bases). The chain's CDR3 is CASSESPAEGTGELFF. The CDR3 DNA follows: TGTGCCAGCAGTGAATCCCCCGCGGAGGGCACCGGGGAGCTGTTTTTT.